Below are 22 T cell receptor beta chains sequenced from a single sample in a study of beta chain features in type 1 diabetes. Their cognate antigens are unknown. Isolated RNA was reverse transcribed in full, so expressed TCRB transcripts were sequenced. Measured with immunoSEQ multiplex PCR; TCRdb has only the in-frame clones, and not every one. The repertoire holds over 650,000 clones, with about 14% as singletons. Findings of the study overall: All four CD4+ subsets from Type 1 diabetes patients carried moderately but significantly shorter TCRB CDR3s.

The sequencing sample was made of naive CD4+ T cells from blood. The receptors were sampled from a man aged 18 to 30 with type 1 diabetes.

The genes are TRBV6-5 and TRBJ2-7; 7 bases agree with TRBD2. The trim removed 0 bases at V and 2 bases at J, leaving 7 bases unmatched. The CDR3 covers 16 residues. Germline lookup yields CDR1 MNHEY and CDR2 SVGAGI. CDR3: CASSYSKASGAYEQYF. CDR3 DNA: TGTGCCAGCAGTTACTCGAAAGCTAGCGGAGCCTACGAGCAGTACTTC.

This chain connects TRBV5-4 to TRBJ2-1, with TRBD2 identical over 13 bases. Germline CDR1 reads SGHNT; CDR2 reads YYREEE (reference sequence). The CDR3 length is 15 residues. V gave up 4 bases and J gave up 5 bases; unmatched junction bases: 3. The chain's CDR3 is CASSTTSGGNNEQFF. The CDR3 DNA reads TGTGCCAGCAGCACGACTAGCGGGGGGAACAATGAGCAGTTCTTC. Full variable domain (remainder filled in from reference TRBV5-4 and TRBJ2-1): ETGVTQSPTHLIKTRGQQVTLRCSSQSGHNTVSWYQQALGQGPQFIFQYYREEENGRGNFPPRFSGLQFPNYSSELNVNALELDDSALYLCASSTTSGGNNEQFFGPGTRLTVL.

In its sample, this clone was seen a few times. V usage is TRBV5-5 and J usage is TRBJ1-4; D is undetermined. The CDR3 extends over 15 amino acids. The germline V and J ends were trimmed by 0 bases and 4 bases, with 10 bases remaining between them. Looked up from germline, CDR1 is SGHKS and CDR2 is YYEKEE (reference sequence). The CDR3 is CASSLEGFLNEKLFF. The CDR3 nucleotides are TGTGCCAGCAGCTTGGAGGGTTTCCTTAATGAAAAACTGTTTTTT.

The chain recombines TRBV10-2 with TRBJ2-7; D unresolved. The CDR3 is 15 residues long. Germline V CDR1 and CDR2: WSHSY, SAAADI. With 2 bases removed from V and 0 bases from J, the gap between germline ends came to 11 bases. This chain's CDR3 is CASSERRMSSYEQYF. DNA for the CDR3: TGCGCCAGCAGTGAGAGACGGATGAGCTCCTACGAGCAGTACTTC.

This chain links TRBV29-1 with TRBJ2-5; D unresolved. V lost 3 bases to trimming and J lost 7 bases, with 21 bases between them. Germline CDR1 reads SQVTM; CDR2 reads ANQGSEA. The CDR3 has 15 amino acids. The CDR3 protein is CSVDSSRRPGRTQYF. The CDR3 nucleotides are TGCAGCGTTGATTCGTCACGGCGGCCCGGGCGGACCCAGTACTTC.

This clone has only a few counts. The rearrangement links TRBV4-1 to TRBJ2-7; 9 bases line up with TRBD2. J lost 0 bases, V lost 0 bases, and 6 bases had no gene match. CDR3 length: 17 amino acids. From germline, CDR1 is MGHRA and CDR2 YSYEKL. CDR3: CASSQDATSGLSYEQYF. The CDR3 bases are TGCGCCAGCAGCCAAGATGCTACTAGCGGGCTCTCCTACGAGCAGTACTTC.

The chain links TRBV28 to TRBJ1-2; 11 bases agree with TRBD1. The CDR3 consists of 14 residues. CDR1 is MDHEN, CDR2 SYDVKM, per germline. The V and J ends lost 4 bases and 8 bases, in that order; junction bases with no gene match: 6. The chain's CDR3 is CASSSGQGAKGYTF. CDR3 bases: TGTGCCAGCAGTTCCGGACAGGGGGCGAAAGGCTACACCTTC.

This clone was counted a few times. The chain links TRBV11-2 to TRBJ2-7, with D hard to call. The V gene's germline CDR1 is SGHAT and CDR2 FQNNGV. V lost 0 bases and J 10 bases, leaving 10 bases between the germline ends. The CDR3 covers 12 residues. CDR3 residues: CASSLERRLQYF. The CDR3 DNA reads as TGTGCCAGCAGCTTAGAACGGCGCCTCCAGTACTTC.

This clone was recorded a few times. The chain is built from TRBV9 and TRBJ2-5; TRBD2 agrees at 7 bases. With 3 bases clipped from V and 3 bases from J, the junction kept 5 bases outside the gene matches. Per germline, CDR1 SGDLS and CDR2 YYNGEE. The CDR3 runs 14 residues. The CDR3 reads CASSATRGEETQYF. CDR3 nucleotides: TGTGCCAGCAGCGCCACCCGGGGGGAAGAGACCCAGTACTTC.

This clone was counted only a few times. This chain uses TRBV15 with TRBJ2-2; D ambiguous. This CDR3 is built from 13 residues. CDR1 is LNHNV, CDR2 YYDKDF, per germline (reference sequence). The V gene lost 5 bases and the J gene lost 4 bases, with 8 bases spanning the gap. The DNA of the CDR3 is TGTGCCACCAGCGTCAAAATCACCGGGGAGCTGTTTTTT. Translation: CATSVKITGELFF.

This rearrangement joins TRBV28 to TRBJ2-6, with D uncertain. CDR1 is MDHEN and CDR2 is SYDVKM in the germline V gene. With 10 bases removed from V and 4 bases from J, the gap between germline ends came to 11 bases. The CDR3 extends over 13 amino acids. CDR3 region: CAIQRSGANVLTF. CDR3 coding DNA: TGTGCCATACAGCGATCCGGGGCCAACGTCCTGACTTTC. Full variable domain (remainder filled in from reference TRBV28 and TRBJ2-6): DVKVTQSSRYLVKRTGEKVFLECVQDMDHENMFWYRQDPGLGLRLIYFSYDVKMKEKGDIPEGYSVSREKKERFSLILESASTNQTSMYLCAIQRSGANVLTFGAGSRLTVL.

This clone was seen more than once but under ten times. Here the CDR3 reads CASSPKKANEQFF. The DNA of the CDR3 is TGTGCCAGCAGCCCCAAGAAGGCGAATGAGCAGTTCTTC. This chain joins TRBV4-2 and TRBJ2-1, with D unclear. Trimming removed 4 bases from V and 7 bases from J, with 11 bases in between. This CDR3 contains 13 residues. Germline CDR1 LGHNA, CDR2 YNFKEQ.

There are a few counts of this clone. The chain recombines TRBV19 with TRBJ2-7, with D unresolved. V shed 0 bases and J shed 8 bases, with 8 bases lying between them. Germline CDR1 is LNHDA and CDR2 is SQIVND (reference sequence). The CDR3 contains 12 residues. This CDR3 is CASSIDPWQQYF. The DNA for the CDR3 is TGTGCCAGTAGTATAGATCCGTGGCAGCAGTACTTC. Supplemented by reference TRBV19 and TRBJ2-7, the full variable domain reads DGGITQSPKYLFRKEGQNVTLSCEQNLNHDAMYWYRQDPGQGLRLIYYSQIVNDFQKGDIAEGYSVSREKKESFPLTVTSAQKNPTAFYLCASSIDPWQQYFGPGTRLTVT.

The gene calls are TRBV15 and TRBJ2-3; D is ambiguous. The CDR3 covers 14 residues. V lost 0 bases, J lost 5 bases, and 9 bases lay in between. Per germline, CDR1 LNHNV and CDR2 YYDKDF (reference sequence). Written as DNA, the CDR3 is TGTGCCACCAGCAGAGAGGTTCCGGTAGATACGCAGTATTTT. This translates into CATSREVPVDTQYF. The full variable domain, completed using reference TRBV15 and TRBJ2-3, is DAMVIQNPRYQVTQFGKPVTLSCSQTLNHNVMYWYQQKSSQAPKLLFHYYDKDFNNEADTPDNFQSRRPNTSFCFLDIRSPGLGDTAMYLCATSREVPVDTQYFGPGTRLTVL.

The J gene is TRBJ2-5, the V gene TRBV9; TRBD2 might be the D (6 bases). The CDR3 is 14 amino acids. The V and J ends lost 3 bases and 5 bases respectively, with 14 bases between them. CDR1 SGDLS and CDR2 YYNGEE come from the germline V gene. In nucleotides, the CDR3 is TGTGCCAGCAGCGCTACCGGGACTGGGGAGACCCAGTACTTC. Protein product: CASSATGTGETQYF.

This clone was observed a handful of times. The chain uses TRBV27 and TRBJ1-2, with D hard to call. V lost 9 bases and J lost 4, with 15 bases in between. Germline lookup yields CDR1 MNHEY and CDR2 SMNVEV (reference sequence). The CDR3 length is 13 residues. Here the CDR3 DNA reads TGTGCCAGTACCGGGCCTAGTGCCTATGGCTACACCTTC. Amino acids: CASTGPSAYGYTF.

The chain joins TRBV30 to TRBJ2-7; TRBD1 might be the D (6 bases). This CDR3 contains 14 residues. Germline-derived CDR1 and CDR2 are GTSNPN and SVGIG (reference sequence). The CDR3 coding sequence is TGTGCTCTGGGAAGGGGGAGTATCCACTACGAGCAGTACTTC. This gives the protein CALGRGSIHYEQYF.

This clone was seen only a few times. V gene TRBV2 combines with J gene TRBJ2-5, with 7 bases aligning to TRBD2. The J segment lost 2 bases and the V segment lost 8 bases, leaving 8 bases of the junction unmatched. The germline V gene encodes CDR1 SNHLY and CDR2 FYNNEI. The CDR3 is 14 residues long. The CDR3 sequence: CASPRQGLQETQYF. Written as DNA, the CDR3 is TGTGCCAGCCCCCGGCAGGGACTACAAGAGACCCAGTACTTC.

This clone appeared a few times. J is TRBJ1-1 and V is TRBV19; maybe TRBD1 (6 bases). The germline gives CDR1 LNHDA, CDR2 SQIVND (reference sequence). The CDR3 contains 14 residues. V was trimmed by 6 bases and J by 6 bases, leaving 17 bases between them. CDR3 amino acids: CASSRGRGSAEAFF. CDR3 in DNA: TGTGCCAGTAGCAGGGGACGTGGCTCCGCTGAAGCTTTCTTT.

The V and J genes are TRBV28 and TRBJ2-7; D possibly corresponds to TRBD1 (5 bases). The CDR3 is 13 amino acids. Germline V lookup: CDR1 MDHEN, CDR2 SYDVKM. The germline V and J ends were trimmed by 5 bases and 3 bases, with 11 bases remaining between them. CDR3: CASSKTDVYEQYF. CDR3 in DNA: TGTGCCAGCAGTAAGACAGACGTCTACGAGCAGTACTTC.

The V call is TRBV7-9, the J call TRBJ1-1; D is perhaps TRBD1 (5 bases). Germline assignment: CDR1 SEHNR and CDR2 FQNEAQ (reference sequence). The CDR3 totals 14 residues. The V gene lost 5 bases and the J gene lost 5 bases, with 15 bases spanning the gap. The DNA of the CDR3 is TGTGCCAGCAGCCGGGACGTCTGGGGAACTGAAGCTTTCTTT. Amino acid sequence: CASSRDVWGTEAFF.

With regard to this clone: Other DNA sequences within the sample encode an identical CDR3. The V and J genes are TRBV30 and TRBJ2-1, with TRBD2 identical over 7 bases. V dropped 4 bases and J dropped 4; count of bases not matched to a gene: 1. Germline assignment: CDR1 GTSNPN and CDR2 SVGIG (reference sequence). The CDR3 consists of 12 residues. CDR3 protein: CAWTSGYNEQFF. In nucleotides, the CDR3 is TGTGCCTGGACTAGCGGATACAATGAGCAGTTCTTC.